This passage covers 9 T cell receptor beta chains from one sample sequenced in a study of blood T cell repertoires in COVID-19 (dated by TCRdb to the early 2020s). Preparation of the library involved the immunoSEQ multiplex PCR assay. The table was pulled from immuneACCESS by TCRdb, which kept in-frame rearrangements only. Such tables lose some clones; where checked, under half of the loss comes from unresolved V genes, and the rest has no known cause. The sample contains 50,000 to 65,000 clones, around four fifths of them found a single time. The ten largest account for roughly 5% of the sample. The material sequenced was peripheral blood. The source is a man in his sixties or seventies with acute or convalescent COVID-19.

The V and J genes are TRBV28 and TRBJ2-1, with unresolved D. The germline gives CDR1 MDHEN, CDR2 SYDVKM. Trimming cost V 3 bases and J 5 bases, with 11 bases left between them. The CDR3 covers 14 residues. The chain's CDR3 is CASSLGRSNNEQFF. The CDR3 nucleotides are TGTGCCAGCAGTTTGGGCAGGTCAAACAATGAGCAGTTCTTC.

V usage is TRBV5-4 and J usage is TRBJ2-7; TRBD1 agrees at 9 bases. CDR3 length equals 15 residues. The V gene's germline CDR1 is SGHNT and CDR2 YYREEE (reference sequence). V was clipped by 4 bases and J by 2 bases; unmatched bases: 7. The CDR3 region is CASSDRDREAYEQYF. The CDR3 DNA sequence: TGTGCCAGCAGCGACCGGGACAGGGAGGCCTACGAGCAGTACTTC.

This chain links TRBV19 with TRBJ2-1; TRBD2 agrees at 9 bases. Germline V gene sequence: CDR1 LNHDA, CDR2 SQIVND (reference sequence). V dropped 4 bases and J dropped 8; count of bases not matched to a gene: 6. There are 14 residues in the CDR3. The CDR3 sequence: CASSSGGALDEQFF. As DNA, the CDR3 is TGTGCCAGTAGTAGCGGGGGGGCCTTAGATGAGCAGTTCTTC.

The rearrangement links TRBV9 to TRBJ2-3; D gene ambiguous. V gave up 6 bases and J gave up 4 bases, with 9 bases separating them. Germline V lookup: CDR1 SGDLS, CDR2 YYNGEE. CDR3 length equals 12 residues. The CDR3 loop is CASTLSADTQYF. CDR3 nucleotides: TGTGCCAGCACCCTATCGGCAGATACGCAGTATTTT. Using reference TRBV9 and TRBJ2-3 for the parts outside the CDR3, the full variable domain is DSGVTQTPKHLITATGQRVTLRCSPRSGDLSVYWYQQSLDQGLQFLIQYYNGEERAKGNILERFSAQQFPDLHSELNLSSLELGDSALYFCASTLSADTQYFGPGTRLTVL.

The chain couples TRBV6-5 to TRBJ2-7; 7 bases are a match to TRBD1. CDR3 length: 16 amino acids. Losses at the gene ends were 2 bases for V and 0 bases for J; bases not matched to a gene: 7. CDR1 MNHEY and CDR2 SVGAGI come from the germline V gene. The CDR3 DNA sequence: TGTGCCAGCAGTTACGGATTGGACAGGAGCTCCTACGAGCAGTACTTC. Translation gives CASSYGLDRSSYEQYF.

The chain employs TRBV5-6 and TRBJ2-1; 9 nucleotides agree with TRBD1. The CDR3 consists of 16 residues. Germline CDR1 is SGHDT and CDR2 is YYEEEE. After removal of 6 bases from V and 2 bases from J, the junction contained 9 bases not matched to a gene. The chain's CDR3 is CASTIGQGSTYNEQFF. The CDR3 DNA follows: TGTGCCAGCACCATAGGACAGGGGAGCACCTACAATGAGCAGTTCTTC.

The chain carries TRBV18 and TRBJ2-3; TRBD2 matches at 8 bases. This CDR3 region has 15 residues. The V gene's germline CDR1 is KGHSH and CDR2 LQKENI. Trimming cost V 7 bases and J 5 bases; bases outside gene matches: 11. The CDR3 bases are TGTGCCAGCTTCACCACCGCGGGGGGCGGAGATACGCAGTATTTT. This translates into CASFTTAGGGDTQYF.

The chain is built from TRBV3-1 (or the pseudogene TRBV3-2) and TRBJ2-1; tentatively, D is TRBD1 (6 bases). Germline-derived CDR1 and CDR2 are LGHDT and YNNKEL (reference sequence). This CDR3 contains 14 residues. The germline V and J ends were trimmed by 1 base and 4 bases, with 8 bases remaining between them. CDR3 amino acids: CASSQGGLYNEQFF. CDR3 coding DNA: TGTGCCAGCAGCCAAGGGGGGCTATACAATGAGCAGTTCTTC.

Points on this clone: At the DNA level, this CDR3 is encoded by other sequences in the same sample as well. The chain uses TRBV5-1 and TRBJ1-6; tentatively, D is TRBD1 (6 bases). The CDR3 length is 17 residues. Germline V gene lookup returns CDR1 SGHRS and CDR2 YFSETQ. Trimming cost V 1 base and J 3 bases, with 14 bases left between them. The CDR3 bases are TGCGCCAGCAGCTTGATCTCAGGGGAAGACTATAATTCACCCCTCCACTTT. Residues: CASSLISGEDYNSPLHF.